This note documents a single TCR beta chain sequence. The sample originates from a study of blood T cell repertoires in COVID-19. Study-wide context: Samples of COVID-19 (acute and convalescent) were obtained from the United States, Italy and Spain.

Seattle's cohort entered during active infection and was followed longitudinally. Clones were read by immunoSEQ multiplex PCR, and TCRdb kept only the in-frame ones, dropping some. The sample holds hundreds of thousands of clones, about 90% seen once. Germline V gene data show CDR1 as KGHSH and CDR2 as LQKENI. Trimming at V came to 3 bases and at J to 0 bases, leaving 11 bases not matched to a gene. The CDR3 is made up of 19 amino acids. The specimen was peripheral blood. This chain connects TRBV18 to TRBJ2-3, with 11 bases that match TRBD2. This clonotype originated in a woman aged 40-49 years with COVID-19, enrolled during active disease. For the CDR3, the DNA is TGTGCCAGCTCACCCAGAGACCCGGGACTAGCGGTGAGCACAGATACGCAGTATTTT. This encodes CASSPRDPGLAVSTDTQYF.